These 12 T cell receptor beta chains originate from one sample sequenced in a study of cytomegalovirus exposure and HLA in healthy donors. Primers included in the PCR were 60 Vbeta and 13 Jbeta primers. Method: immunoSEQ multiplex PCR; TCRdb's copy keeps in-frame clones and lacks some. The sample holds more than 140,000 clones; roughly 86% are singletons and the top ten take roughly 3.1%. Sequencing used PBMCs. These receptors all stem from a man aged 18 to 29 in good health and CMV-seropositive.

The rearrangement joins TRBV28 to TRBJ1-1, with TRBD1 as a possible D gene (5 bases). Trimming removed 3 bases at V and 5 bases at J, with 16 bases between. Germline values: CDR1 MDHEN, CDR2 SYDVKM. CDR3 length equals 15 residues. This CDR3 reads CASSFYVGGSTEAFF. CDR3 DNA sequence: TGTGCCAGCAGTTTTTATGTTGGGGGGTCGACTGAAGCTTTCTTT.

The chain employs TRBV28 and TRBJ1-1, with 7 bases lining up with TRBD1. This CDR3 has 14 residues. Trimming took 4 bases from V and 4 from J; bases not matched to a gene: 6. Germline V CDR1 and CDR2: MDHEN, SYDVKM. CDR3 protein: CASSSHRGGTEAFF. The DNA of the CDR3 is TGTGCCAGCAGTTCGCACAGGGGAGGCACTGAAGCTTTCTTT.

V and J are TRBV28 and TRBJ2-4; D not resolved. V was clipped by 5 bases and J by 0 bases, with 11 bases between them. The length of the CDR3 is 15 residues. The germline V gene encodes CDR1 MDHEN and CDR2 SYDVKM. The DNA for the CDR3 is TGTGCCAGCAGTCCCATCCGGGTAGCCAAAAACATTCAGTACTTC. Its protein is CASSPIRVAKNIQYF. Combining the CDR3 with reference TRBV28 and TRBJ2-4 gives the whole variable domain DVKVTQSSRYLVKRTGEKVFLECVQDMDHENMFWYRQDPGLGLRLIYFSYDVKMKEKGDIPEGYSVSREKKERFSLILESASTNQTSMYLCASSPIRVAKNIQYFGAGTRLSVL.

This chain joins TRBV7-2 and TRBJ1-3; D gene unclear. The CDR3 is 17 residues long. The ends were cut back, 7 bases at V and 2 bases at J, with 21 bases in the middle. Per the germline V gene, CDR1 is SGHTA and CDR2 is FQGNSA. DNA of the CDR3: TGTGCCAGCACCCACCCCCAAAGACGCGGAGCTGGAAACACCATATATTTT. Protein: CASTHPQRRGAGNTIYF. Filled out from reference TRBV7-2 and TRBJ1-3, the complete variable domain reads GAGVSQSPSNKVTEKGKDVELRCDPISGHTALYWYRQSLGQGLEFLIYFQGNSAPDKSGLPSDRFSAERTGGSVSTLTIQRTQQEDSAVYLCASTHPQRRGAGNTIYFGEGSWLTVV.

This rearrangement joins TRBV28 to TRBJ2-5; D possibly corresponds to TRBD1 (6 bases). CDR3 size: 13 residues. Trimming took 5 bases from V and 1 from J, leaving 8 bases between them. Per the germline V gene, CDR1 is MDHEN and CDR2 is SYDVKM. CDR3 in amino acids: CASSLGGQETQYF. The CDR3 DNA reads TGTGCCAGCAGTCTAGGGGGCCAAGAGACCCAGTACTTC.

DNA for the CDR3: TGTGCCAGCAGAACCCGACAGGGGAGCAATCAGCCCCAGCATTTT. Its translation: CASRTRQGSNQPQHF. V usage is TRBV6-5 and J usage is TRBJ1-5, with 8 bases matching TRBD1. This CDR3 has 15 amino acids. From germline, CDR1 is MNHEY and CDR2 SVGAGI. V shed 6 bases and J 1 base; nucleotides not matched to a gene: 5.

This clone was seen once. This chain uses TRBV5-8 with TRBJ2-1, with a tentative D call TRBD2 (6 bases). From germline, CDR1 is SGHTS and CDR2 YDEGEE. V was cut by 0 bases and J by 0 bases, with 13 bases left in between. The CDR3 has 17 residues. Here the CDR3 DNA reads TGTGCCAGCAGCTTGGGACTAGTCCAGAGCTCCTACAATGAGCAGTTCTTC. This codes for CASSLGLVQSSYNEQFF.

V usage is TRBV19 and J usage is TRBJ2-7, with 10 bases fitting TRBD2. Germline V gives CDR1 LNHDA, CDR2 SQIVND (reference sequence). The CDR3 length is 15 residues. V lost 3 bases and J lost 3; bases outside the gene matches: 5. CDR3 nucleotides: TGTGCCAGTAGTATTCGGGCTAGCGGGAGCTACGAGCAGTACTTC. It is translated as CASSIRASGSYEQYF.

The V call is TRBV28, the J call TRBJ2-1; no clear D gene. CDR3 size: 15 residues. V shed 5 bases and J shed 0 bases, with 11 bases lying between them. The germline V gene encodes CDR1 MDHEN and CDR2 SYDVKM. The CDR3 is CASSLSFYSYNEQFF. CDR3 DNA sequence: TGTGCCAGCAGTCTTAGCTTCTACTCCTACAATGAGCAGTTCTTC.

The chain joins TRBV29-1 to TRBJ2-7; D might be TRBD1 (5 bases). CDR1 is SQVTM and CDR2 is ANQGSEA in the germline V gene. The V end was cut by 5 bases, the J end by 6 bases, with 11 bases between. This CDR3 is 11 amino acids long. This CDR3 reads CSVNEQGEQYF. The CDR3 DNA reads as TGCAGCGTTAATGAGCAGGGCGAGCAGTACTTC.

J is TRBJ2-3 and V is TRBV5-4, with a tentative D call TRBD2 (5 bases). V lost 4 bases and J lost 0, with 15 bases in between. CDR3 length: 16 amino acids. Germline loops: CDR1 SGHNT, CDR2 YYREEE (reference sequence). The CDR3 loop reads CASSPVGSGSTDTQYF. Here the CDR3 DNA reads TGTGCCAGCAGCCCCGTGGGAAGCGGTAGCACAGATACGCAGTATTTT. Looking up the rest from reference TRBV5-4 and TRBJ2-3 gives the full variable domain: ETGVTQSPTHLIKTRGQQVTLRCSSQSGHNTVSWYQQALGQGPQFIFQYYREEENGRGNFPPRFSGLQFPNYSSELNVNALELDDSALYLCASSPVGSGSTDTQYFGPGTRLTVL.

This sequence joins TRBV29-1 and TRBJ2-5, with 10 bases that match TRBD2. Trimming cost V 5 bases and J 4 bases; bases outside gene matches: 10. In germline, CDR1 is SQVTM, CDR2 ANQGSEA. This CDR3 is 15 amino acids long. This CDR3 is CSVPGLAGVGETQYF. In DNA form, the CDR3 reads TGCAGCGTTCCGGGGCTAGCGGGAGTGGGAGAGACCCAGTACTTC.